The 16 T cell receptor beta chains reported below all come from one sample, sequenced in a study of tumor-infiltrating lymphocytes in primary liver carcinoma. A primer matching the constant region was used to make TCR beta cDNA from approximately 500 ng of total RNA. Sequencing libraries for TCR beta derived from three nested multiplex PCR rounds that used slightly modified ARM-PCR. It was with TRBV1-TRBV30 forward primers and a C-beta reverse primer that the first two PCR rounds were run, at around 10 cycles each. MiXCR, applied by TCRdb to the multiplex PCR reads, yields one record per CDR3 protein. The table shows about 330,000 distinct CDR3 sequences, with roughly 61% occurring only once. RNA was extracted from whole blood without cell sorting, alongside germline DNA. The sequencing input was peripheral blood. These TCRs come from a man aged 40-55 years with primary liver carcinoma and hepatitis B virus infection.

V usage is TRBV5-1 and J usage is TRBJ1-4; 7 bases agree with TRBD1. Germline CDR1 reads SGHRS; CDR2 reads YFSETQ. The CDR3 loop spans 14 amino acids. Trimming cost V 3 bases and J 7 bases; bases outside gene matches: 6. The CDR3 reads CASSWGTVSEKLFF. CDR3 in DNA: TGCGCCAGCAGCTGGGGGACAGTGAGTGAAAAACTGTTTTTT.

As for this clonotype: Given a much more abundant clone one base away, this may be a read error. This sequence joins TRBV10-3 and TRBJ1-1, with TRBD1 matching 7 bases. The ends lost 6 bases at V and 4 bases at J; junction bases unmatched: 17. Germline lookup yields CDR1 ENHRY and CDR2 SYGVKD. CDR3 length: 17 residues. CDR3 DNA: TGTGCCATCAGAGGGACAGAGGAAACTGACATGAGCACTGAAGCTTTCTTT. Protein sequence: CAIRGTEETDMSTEAFF.

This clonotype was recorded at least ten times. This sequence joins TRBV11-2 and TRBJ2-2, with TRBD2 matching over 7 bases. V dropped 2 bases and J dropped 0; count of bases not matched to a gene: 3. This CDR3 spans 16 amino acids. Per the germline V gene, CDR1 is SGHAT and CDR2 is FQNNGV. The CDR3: CASSLRGVPNTGELFF. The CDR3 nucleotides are TGTGCCAGCAGCTTACGGGGGGTGCCGAACACCGGGGAGCTGTTTTTT. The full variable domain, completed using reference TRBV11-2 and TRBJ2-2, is EAGVAQSPRYKIIEKRQSVAFWCNPISGHATLYWYQQILGQGPKLLIQFQNNGVVDDSQLPKDRFSAERLKGVDSTLKIQPAKLEDSAVYLCASSLRGVPNTGELFFGEGSRLTVL.

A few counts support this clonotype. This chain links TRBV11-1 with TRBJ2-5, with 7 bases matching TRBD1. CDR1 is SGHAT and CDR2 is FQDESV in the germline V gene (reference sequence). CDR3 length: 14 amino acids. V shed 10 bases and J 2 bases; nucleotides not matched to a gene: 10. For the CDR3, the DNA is TGTGCCAATAGCGTACAGGGGTCGCAAGAGACCCAGTACTTC. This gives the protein CANSVQGSQETQYF.

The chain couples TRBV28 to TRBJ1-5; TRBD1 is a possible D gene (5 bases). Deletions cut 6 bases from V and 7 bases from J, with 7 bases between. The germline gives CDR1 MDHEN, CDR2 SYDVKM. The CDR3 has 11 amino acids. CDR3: CASRRGQPQHF. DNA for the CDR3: TGTGCCAGCAGAAGGGGACAGCCCCAGCATTTT.

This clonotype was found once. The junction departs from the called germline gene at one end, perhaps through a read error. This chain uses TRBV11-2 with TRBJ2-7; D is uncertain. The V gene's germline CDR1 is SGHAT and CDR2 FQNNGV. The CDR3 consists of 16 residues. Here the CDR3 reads CVSSLSSGPLSYEQYF. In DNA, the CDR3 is TGTGTCAGCAGCTTAAGCAGTGGGCCTCTGTCCTACGAGCAGTACTTC.

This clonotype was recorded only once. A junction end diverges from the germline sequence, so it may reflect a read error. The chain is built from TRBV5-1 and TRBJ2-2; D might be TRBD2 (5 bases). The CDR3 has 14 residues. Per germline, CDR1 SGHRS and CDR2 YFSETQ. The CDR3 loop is CASRPDANTGVLFF. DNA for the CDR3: TGCGCCAGCAGACCAGACGCGAACACCGGGGTGCTGTTTTTT.

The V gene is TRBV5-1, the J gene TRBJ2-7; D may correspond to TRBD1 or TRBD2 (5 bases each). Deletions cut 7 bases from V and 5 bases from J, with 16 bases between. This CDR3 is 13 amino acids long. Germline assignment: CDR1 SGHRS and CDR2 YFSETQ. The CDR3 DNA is TGCGCCAGCCGTTTTGGGGGAGTGGACGAGCAGTACTTC. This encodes CASRFGGVDEQYF.

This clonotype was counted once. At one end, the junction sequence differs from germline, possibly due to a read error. The chain's CDR3 is CASSYHPGTGGYGYTF. CDR3 DNA sequence: TGTGCTAGCAGTTACCACCCCGGGACAGGGGGGTATGGCTACACCTTC. The rearrangement joins TRBV6-5 to TRBJ1-2; 11 nucleotides match TRBD1. The V gene's germline CDR1 is MNHEY and CDR2 SVGAGI. The CDR3 extends over 16 amino acids.

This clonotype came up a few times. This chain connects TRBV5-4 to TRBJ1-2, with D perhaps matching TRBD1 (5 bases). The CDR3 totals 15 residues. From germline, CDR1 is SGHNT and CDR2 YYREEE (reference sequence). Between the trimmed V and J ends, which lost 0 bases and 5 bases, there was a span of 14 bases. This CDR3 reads CASSLGGTDSYGYTF. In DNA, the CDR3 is TGTGCCAGCAGCTTGGGGGGGACGGACTCTTATGGCTACACCTTC.

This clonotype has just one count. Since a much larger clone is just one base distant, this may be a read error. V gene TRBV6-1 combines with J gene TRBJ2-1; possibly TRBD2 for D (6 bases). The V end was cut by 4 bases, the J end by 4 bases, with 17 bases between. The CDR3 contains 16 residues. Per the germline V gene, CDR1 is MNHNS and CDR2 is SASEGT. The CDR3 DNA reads TGTGCCAGCAGTGTAGCTTCTAGCGCGATGTACAATGAGCAGTTCTTC. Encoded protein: CASSVASSAMYNEQFF.

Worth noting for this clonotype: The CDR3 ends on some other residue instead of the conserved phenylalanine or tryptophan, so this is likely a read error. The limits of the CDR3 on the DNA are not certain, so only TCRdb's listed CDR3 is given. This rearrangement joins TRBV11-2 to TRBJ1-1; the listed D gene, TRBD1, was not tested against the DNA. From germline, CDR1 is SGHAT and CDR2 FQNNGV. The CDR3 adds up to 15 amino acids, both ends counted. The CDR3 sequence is CASSSSAGVNTEAVL.

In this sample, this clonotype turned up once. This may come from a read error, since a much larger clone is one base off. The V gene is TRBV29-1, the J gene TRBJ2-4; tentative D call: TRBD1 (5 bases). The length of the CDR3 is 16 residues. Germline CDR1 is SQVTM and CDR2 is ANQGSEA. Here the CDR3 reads CSVVLGSFTGKNILYF. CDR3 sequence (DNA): TGCAGCGTCGTACTTGGGTCGTTTACAGGCAAAAACATTCTGTACTTC.

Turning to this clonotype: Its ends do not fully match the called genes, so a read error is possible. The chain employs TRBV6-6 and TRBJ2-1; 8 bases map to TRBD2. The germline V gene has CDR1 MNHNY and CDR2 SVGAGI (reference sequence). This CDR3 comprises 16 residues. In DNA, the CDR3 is TGTGCAAGCAGTTCGGCGGGACTAGTGGAAGCAGGTGAGCAGTTCTTC. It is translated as CASSSAGLVEAGEQFF.

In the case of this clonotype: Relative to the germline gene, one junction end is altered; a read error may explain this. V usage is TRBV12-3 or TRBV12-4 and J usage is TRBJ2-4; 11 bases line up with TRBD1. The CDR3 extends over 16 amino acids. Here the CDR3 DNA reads TGTCCCAGCAGTTTATACCGGACAGGGGGCGGAAACATTCAGTACTTC. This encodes CPSSLYRTGGGNIQYF.

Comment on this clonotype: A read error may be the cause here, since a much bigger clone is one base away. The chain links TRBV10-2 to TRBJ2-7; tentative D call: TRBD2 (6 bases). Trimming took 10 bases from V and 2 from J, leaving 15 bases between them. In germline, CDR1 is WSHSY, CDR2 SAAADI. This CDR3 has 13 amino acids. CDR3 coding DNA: TGCGCCAACACTGGAGGGAGCGCCTACGAGCAGTACTTC. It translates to CANTGGSAYEQYF.